This T cell receptor (beta chain) is from a study of human T cells and chemical hapten exposure. Study information: Upper back patch tests used 0.01% DPC, scored after 6 days.

TCRdb used MiXCR to reprocess the RACE reads, holding one entry per CDR3 protein. The top ten clones hold 4% to 6% of a sample with about 68,000 distinct CDR3 sequences, 10% to 11% of them seen once. Indicated time point: pre-sensitization, week 0. Sample treatment: therapeutic diphenylcyclopropenone sensitization with weekly scalp DPC. The donor pool consisted of alopecia patients aged 18 to 70 years, considered suitable for DPC. Study-level results: Against controls, expanded TCRs gave rise to significantly more large CDR3 similarity clusters. Positive correlation was observed between PT1 expanded TCR counts and patch test score.

This clonotype was seen a few times. The antigen is unknown. V was shortened by 6 bases and J by 3 bases, with 14 bases between the two germline ends. Germline V gene lookup returns CDR1 SNHLY and CDR2 FYNNEI. The CDR3 has 14 amino acids. J is TRBJ1-2 and V is TRBV2; D is unresolved. The source is a woman aged 45-59 years with alopecia areata. Some clones in this sample may be carry-over from other donors' samples. Here the sequenced sample was whole blood, taken in connection with sensitization to the hapten diphenylcyclopropenone (DPC). CDR3 loop: CASSRGGQDYGYTF. CDR3 coding DNA: TGTGCCAGCAGCCGAGGAGGGCAGGACTATGGCTACACCTTC.